This T cell receptor beta chain comes out of a study of T cells in Graves' hyperthyroidism and ophthalmopathy (dated 2019 in TCRdb). Broadly, across the study: Peripheral blood samples were taken at initial diagnosis, before any treatment was given. To identify distinguishing TCR V-J signatures, a discovery cohort of around 100 patients was used, comprising under 45 with Graves' ophthalmopathy and approximately 58 with stable Graves' hyperthyroidism. The paper reports TCR Vbeta CDR3 sequencing of some 140 peripheral blood samples: around 45 ophthalmopathy, under 80 hyperthyroidism and around 17 progressor patients. For training and testing, the roughly 93 patients in the discovery cohort were randomly divided in a 7:3 ratio. The study also compared thyroid tissue and blood T-cell repertoires from 5 to 7 Graves' hyperthyroidism patients. After blood sampling, hyperthyroidism patients were treated with methimazole at a starting dose of 30 mg daily, and ophthalmopathy patients were treated with high-dose intravenous methylprednisolone. An independent validation cohort of around 19 hyperthyroidism patients and about 16 patients who later progressed to ophthalmopathy tested prospective prediction of ophthalmopathy.

Results the study describes overall, beyond this receptor: Most expanded thyroid clonotypes (frequency above 0.001) were also found in blood, which suggests that blood repertoires may mirror thyroid immune responses. A 13 V-J signature model separated ophthalmopathy from stable hyperthyroidism, with approximately 87% sensitivity and just under 84% specificity in cross-validation and 80%/75% in testing. Sample size was not statistically predetermined, and blinding of investigators to group allocation was not performed. In validation, the model predicted progression to ophthalmopathy a median of roughly 6.1 months before onset, with roughly 70% sensitivity and 72.22% specificity.

Amplification of TCR beta CDR3 regions was carried out from RNA transcripts. The TCR CDR3 was subjected to a first round of RT-PCR using the HTBI primer set and the Qiagen OneStep RT-PCR kit. The libraries were constructed in a second round of multiplex PCR and then size-selected and purified. Sequencing of the libraries was done on an Illumina HiSeq2000 using paired-end 100 bp reads. As for the original processing: SOAPnuke was used to process the raw data, removing reads that contained adapters or uncalled bases, had a mean Phred below 15, or lacked an exact match to the constant primer or identifier. COPE v1.2.5 was used to merge high-quality paired reads, and clonotypes were defined as unique nucleotide sequences. MiTCR v1.1 was used to align clonotypes to the IMGT TRBV, TRBD and TRBJ reference segments. Analysis was restricted to V-J combinations with a frequency above 0.0001, which covered about 99% of repertoires. The TCS score was defined as F50 (clonal expansion) divided by E x V (chaos), with BLOSUM62-based TCRdist calculated between CDR3 peptides within each V-J. Welch's t-statistics and random forest reduced around 550 V-J features to fewer than 15, which were used in a naive Bayes classifier (R e1071). TCRdb took the public reads, trimmed them with fastp at Q25, ran MiXCR for clone calling and kept in-frame beta chains. Entries that share a CDR3 protein sequence are merged under the most common genes and DNA. TCRdb, rather than the study authors, made the V and J calls. The sample data list about 420,000 distinct CDR3 sequences, and roughly an eighth of these were observed just once. The ten largest clones take up 5.3% of the sample.

Stable Graves' hyperthyroidism was defined as the absence of progression to ophthalmopathy over 18 months of follow-up. Hyperthyroidism patients were newly diagnosed, with disease duration under 2 months, and aged 18 to 65 years. Patients with uncontrolled infections, other autoimmune diseases, pregnancy or lactation were excluded. Diagnoses were established on the basis of clinical symptoms, serum thyroxine and TRAb, thyroid ultrasound, and orbital computed tomography. PBMCs were separated from approximately 9.9 ml of fresh peripheral blood using Ficoll-Paque density gradient centrifugation. Trizol reagent was used to extract total RNA, and RNA quality was then checked on an Agilent 2100 Bioanalyzer. This clonotype was seen repeatedly, ten times or more. Its antigen has not been determined. The sample holds no much larger clone one base away, and base qualities are not on file. The source is a woman between 18 and 29 years old with Graves' hyperthyroidism. Sequencing input: blood.

DNA sequence: TGTGCCAGCAGTTCTCAGACAGGTCTCCAGCCCCAGCATTTT. It encodes CASSSQTGLQPQHF. This sequence uses TRBV28 and TRBJ1-5; the D gene is perhaps TRBD1, from 6 matching bases. V drops 4 bases and J drops 7 bases, leaving 14 bases in between. CDR1 is given as MDHEN and CDR2 as SYDVKM, both from the germline V gene. The CDR3 numbers 14 residues from cysteine through phenylalanine. The read is trimmed to its CDR3 DNA, 42 bases read in frame from base 1. The reference TRBV28 and TRBJ1-5 proteins fill in what lies around the CDR3, so the full variable domain reads DVKVTQSSRYLVKRTGEKVFLECVQDMDHENMFWYRQDPGLGLRLIYFSYDVKMKEKGDIPEGYSVSREKKERFSLILESASTNQTSMYLCASSSQTGLQPQHFGDGTRLSIL.